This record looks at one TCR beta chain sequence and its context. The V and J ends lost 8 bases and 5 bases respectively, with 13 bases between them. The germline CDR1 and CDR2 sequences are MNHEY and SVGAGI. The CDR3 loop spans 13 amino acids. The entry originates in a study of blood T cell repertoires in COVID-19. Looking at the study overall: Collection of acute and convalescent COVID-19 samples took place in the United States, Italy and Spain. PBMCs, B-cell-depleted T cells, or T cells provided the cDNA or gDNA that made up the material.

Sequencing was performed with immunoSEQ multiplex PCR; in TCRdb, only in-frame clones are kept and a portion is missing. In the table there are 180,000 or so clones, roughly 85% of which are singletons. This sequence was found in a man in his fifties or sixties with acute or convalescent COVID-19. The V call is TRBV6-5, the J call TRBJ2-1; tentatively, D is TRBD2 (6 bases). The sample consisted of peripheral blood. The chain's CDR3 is CASRTTPHNEQFF. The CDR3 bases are TGTGCCAGCCGGACTACTCCACACAATGAGCAGTTCTTC.